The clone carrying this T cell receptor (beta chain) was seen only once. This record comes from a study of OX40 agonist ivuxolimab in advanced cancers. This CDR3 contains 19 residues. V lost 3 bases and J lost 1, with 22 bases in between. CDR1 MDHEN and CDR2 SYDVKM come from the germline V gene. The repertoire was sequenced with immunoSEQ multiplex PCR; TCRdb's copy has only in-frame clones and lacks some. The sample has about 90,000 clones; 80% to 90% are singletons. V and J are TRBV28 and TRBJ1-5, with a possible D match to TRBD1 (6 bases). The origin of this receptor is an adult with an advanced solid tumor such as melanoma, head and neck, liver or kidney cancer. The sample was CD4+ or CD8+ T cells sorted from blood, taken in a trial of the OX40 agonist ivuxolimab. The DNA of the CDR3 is TGTGCCAGCAGTTTTTCCCTGGGACATGGGGAAGAGAGCAATCAGCCCCAGCATTTT. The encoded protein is CASSFSLGHGEESNQPQHF.